The sequence of this T cell receptor beta chain was determined in a study of OX40 agonist ivuxolimab in advanced cancers. Turning to the study itself: Anti-PD-1, anti-PD-L1 or anti-CTLA-4 therapy given earlier was allowed, and approximately 40% had some.

With respect to this clone: Its target is unknown.

Notes on the study in general: In a subset of nonresponders, normalized T-cell clonal expansion was also low.

The data were produced by immunoSEQ multiplex PCR, yet TCRdb's version contains in-frame clones alone and is incomplete. Here the sample spans about 34,000 clones, 80% to 85% being singletons. V lost 3 bases and J lost 5, with 11 bases in between. This CDR3 has 14 amino acids. The germline V gene encodes CDR1 KGHSH and CDR2 LQKENI. V and J are TRBV18 and TRBJ2-1, with a possible D match to TRBD2 (6 bases). This receptor was taken from an adult with an advanced solid tumor such as melanoma, head and neck, liver or kidney cancer. Sample: CD4+ or CD8+ T cells sorted from blood, taken in a trial of the OX40 agonist ivuxolimab. The CDR3 nucleotides read TGTGCCAGCTCACCTCGGACTATGAACAATGAGCAGTTCTTC. Translating gives CASSPRTMNNEQFF.